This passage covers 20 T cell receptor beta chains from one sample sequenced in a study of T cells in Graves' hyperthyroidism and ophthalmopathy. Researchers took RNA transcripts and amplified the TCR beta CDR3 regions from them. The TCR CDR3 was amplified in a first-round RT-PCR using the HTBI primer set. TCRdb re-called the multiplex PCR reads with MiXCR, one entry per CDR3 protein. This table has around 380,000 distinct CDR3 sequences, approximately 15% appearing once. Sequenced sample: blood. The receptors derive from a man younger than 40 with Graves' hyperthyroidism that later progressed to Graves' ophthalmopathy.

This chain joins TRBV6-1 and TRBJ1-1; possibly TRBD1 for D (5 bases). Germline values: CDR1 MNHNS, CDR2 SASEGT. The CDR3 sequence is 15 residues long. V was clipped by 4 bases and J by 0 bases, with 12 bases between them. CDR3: CASSADRALNTEAFF. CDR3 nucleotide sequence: TGTGCCAGCAGTGCAGACAGAGCCTTGAACACTGAAGCTTTCTTT.

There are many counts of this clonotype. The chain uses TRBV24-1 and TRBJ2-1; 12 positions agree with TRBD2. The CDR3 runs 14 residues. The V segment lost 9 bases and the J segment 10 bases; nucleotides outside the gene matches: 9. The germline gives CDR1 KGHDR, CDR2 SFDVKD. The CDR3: CATGTSGGHDEQFF. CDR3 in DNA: TGTGCCACCGGAACTAGCGGGGGGCATGACGAGCAGTTCTTC.

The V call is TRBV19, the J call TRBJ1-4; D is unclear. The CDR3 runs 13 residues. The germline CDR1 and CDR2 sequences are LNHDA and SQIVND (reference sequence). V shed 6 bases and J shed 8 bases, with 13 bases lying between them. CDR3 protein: CASRRTPGEKLFF. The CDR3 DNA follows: TGTGCCAGTAGGAGGACCCCAGGCGAAAAACTGTTTTTT.

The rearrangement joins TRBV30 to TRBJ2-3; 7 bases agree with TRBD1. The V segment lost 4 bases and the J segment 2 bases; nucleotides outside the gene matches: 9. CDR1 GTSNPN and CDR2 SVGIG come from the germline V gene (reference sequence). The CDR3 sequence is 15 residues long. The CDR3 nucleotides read TGTGCCTGGACCCCCGGGACAGAATACACAGATACGCAGTATTTT. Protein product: CAWTPGTEYTDTQYF.

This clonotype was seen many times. This chain's CDR3 is CASMGQGEAYTEAFF. Written as DNA, the CDR3 is TGTGCCAGCATGGGACAGGGGGAAGCGTACACTGAAGCTTTCTTT. J is TRBJ1-1 and V is TRBV6-1, with 11 positions matching TRBD1. There are 15 residues in the CDR3. Germline V gene lookup returns CDR1 MNHNS and CDR2 SASEGT. The junction had 7 bases not matched to a gene; V was cut back by 7 bases and J by 3 bases.

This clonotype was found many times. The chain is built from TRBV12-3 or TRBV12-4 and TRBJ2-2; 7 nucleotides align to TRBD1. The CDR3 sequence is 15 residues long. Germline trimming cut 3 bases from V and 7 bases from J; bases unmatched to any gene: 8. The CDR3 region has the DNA TGTGCCAGCAGTTTGACAGGGTATAGTAACGGGGAGCTGTTTTTT. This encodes CASSLTGYSNGELFF.

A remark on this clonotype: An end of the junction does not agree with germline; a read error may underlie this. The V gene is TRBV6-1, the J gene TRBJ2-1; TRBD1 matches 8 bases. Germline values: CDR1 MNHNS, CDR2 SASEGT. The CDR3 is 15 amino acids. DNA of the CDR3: TGTGCCAGCAGTGATAAACCAGGGGGCTACGATGAGCAGTTCTTC. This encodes CASSDKPGGYDEQFF.

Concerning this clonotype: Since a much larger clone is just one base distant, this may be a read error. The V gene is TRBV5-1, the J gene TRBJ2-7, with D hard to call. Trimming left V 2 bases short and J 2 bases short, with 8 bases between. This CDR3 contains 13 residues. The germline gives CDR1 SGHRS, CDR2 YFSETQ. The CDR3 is CASSFDAPYEQYF. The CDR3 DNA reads TGCGCCAGCAGCTTTGACGCCCCCTACGAGCAGTACTTC. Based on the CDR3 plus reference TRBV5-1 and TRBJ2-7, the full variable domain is KAGVTQTPRYLIKTRGQQVTLSCSPISGHRSVSWYQQTPGQGLQFLFEYFSETQRNKGNFPGRFSGRQFSNSRSEMNVSTLELGDSALYLCASSFDAPYEQYFGPGTRLTVT.

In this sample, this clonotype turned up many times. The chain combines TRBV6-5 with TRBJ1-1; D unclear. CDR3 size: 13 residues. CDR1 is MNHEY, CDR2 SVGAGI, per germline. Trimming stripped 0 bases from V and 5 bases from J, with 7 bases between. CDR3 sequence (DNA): TGTGCCAGCAGTTACTCCTGGAAAACTGAAGCTTTCTTT. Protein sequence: CASSYSWKTEAFF.

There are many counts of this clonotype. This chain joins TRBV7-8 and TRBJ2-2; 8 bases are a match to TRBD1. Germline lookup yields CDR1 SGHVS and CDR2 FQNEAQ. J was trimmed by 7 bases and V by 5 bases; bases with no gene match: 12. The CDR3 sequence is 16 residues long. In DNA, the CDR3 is TGTGCCAGCAGCAAACTGGGCAGGGGGCTTGGCGGGGAGCTGTTTTTT. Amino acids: CASSKLGRGLGGELFF. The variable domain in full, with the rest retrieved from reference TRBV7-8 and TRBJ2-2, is GAGVSQSPRYKVAKRGQDVALRCDPISGHVSLFWYQQALGQGPEFLTYFQNEAQLDKSGLPSDRFFAERPEGSVSTLKIQRTQQEDSAVYLCASSKLGRGLGGELFFGEGSRLTVL.

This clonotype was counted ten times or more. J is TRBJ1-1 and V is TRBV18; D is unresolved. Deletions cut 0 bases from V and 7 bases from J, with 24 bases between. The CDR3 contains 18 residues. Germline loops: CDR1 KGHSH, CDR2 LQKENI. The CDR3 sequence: CASSPPLVSHKLLGEAFF. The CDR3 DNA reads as TGTGCCAGCTCACCACCGTTAGTCTCCCACAAACTGCTCGGTGAAGCTTTCTTT.

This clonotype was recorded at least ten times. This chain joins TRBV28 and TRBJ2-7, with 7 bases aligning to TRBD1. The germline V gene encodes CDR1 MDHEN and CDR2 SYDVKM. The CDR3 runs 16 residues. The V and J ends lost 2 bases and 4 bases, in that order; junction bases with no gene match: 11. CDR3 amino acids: CASSLPPSTGKYEQYF. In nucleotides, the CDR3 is TGTGCCAGCAGTTTACCCCCCTCGACAGGGAAATACGAGCAGTACTTC.

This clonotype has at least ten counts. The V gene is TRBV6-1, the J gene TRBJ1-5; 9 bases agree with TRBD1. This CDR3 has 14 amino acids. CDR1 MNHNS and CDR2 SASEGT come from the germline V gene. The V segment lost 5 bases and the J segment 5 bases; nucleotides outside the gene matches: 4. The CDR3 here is CASSRDREDQPQHF. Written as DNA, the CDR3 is TGTGCCAGCAGTCGGGACAGGGAGGATCAGCCCCAGCATTTT.

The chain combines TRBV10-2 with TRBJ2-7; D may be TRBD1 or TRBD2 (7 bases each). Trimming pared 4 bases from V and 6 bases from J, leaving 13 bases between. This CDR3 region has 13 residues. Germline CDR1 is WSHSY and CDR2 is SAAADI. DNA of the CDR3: TGCGCCAGCAGTGTGGTCAGGGGGGGCGAGCAGTACTTC. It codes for CASSVVRGGEQYF.

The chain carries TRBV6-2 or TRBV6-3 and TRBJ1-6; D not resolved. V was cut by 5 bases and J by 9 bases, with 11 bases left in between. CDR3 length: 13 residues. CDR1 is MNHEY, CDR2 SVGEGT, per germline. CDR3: CASSGPWGSPLHF. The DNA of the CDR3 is TGTGCCAGCAGTGGACCATGGGGTTCACCCCTCCACTTT.

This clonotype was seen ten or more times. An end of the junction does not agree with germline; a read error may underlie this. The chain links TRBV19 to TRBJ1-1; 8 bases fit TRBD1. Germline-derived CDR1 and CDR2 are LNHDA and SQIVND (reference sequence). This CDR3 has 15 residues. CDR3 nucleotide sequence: TGTGCCAGTAGTCCCCAGGGGGCAAGGAACGCTGAAGCTTTCTTT. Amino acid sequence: CASSPQGARNAEAFF.

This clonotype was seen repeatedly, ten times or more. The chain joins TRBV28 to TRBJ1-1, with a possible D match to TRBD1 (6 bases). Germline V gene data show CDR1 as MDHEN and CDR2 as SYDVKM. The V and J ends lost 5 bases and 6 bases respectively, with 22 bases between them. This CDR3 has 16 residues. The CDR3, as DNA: TGTGCCAGCAGTCCGCATGGACAGCCCGGTTTCCCTGAAGCTTTCTTT. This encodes CASSPHGQPGFPEAFF. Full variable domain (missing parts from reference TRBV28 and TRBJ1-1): DVKVTQSSRYLVKRTGEKVFLECVQDMDHENMFWYRQDPGLGLRLIYFSYDVKMKEKGDIPEGYSVSREKKERFSLILESASTNQTSMYLCASSPHGQPGFPEAFFGQGTRLTVV.

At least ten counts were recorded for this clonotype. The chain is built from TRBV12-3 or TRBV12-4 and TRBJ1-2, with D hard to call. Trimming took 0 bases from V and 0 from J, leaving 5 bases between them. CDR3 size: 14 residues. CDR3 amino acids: CASSLARANYGYTF. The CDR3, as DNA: TGTGCCAGCAGTTTAGCCCGCGCTAACTATGGCTACACCTTC.

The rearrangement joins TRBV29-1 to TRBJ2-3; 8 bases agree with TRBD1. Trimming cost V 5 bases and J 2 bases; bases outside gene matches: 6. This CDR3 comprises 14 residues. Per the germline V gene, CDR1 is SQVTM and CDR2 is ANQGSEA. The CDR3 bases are TGCAGCGTTACAGGGGGATTCTTCACAGATACGCAGTATTTT. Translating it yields CSVTGGFFTDTQYF.

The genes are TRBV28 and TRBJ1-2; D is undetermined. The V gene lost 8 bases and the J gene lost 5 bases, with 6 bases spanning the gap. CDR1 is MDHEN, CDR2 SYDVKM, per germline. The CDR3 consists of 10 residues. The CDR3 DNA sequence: TGTGCCAGCCCCAGGTATGGCTACACCTTC. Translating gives CASPRYGYTF.